This T cell receptor (beta chain) came from a study of glioma-infiltrating T cells after dendritic cell vaccination. Study as a whole: Autologous tumor lysate-pulsed dendritic cell vaccination was given between about 2002 and 2013. The study, taken as a whole, reports: Estimated pretreatment TIL content predicted outcome after dendritic cell vaccination. Few patients contributed both blood and tumor specimens.

This table comes from immunoSEQ multiplex PCR, and its TCRdb copy is limited to in-frame clones, with some not included. The table includes about 76,000 clones, around 90% detected once. V lost 5 bases and J 3 bases, leaving 11 bases between the germline ends. The V gene's germline CDR1 is SGHNT and CDR2 YENEEA. This CDR3 has 14 amino acids. Time point denoted: after dendritic cell vaccination, including at tumor progression/relapse. Only patients with spare fresh-frozen tumor and over two years of follow-up were included. This clone was recorded once. Its antigen is undetermined. V and J are TRBV11-3 and TRBJ1-3, with D hard to call. The sequencing here drew on blood, taken after dendritic cell vaccination. This sequence originates from a human donor with glioblastoma. CDR3 amino acids: CASSRRGFGNTIYF. As DNA, the CDR3 is TGTGCCAGCAGCCGGCGGGGATTTGGAAACACCATATATTTT.